This T cell receptor (beta chain) was profiled in a study of PD-1 blockade in mismatch repair-deficient tumors. Study-level information: Patients had about a dozen mismatch repair-deficient cancer types and were previously treated and progressing. Study-wide results and limits: Tumor-resident clones, often undetectable pretreatment in blood, expanded then contracted after pembrolizumab.

Turning to this clone: What it recognizes is unknown.

CDR3 length: 14 residues. From germline, CDR1 is SNHLY and CDR2 FYNNEI. V shed 3 bases and J 4 bases; nucleotides not matched to a gene: 0. Profiled with immunoSEQ multiplex PCR; TCRdb holds only in-frame clones, not every one. The sample carries around 17,000 clones, about 80% recorded once. Every patient had mismatch repair deficiency by PCR or immunohistochemistry. Sequencing used PBMCs, obtained less than 25 weeks after starting pembrolizumab. V usage is TRBV2 and J usage is TRBJ2-1; 10 nucleotides match TRBD2. The clonotype originates from an adult with mismatch repair-deficient cancer. DNA for the CDR3: TGTGCCAGCAGTGAGGGACTAGCGTACAATGAGCAGTTCTTC. The encoded protein is CASSEGLAYNEQFF.